The 2 T cell receptor beta chains given below trace back to one sample, sequenced in a study of shared clonotypes between healthy human individuals. Terminally differentiated effector memory CD45RA+ cells were left out of the naive CD8 fraction, which was CD45RO-negative and positively selected for CCR7. TCRdb's copy holds only in-frame clones and misses some; the assay was immunoSEQ multiplex PCR. The sample lists around 2,000,000 clones, more than 85% seen once, with roughly 1.7% in the top ten. Sequenced sample: naive CD8+ T cells from PBMCs. These receptor sequences come from a man aged 18 to 35 in good health. Some clones in this sample may be carry-over from other donors' samples.

The rearrangement uses TRBV7-9 and TRBJ2-5; TRBD2 matches at 10 bases. This CDR3 region has 16 residues. Trimming removed 9 bases from V and 3 bases from J; junction bases left unmatched: 13. The germline CDR1 and CDR2 sequences are SEHNR and FQNEAQ (reference sequence). The CDR3 region is CASNTLGLAGEETQYF. CDR3 DNA: TGTGCCAGTAACACCCTGGGGCTAGCGGGAGAAGAGACCCAGTACTTC. Full variable domain (missing parts from reference TRBV7-9 and TRBJ2-5): DTGVSQNPRHKITKRGQNVTFRCDPISEHNRLYWYRQTLGQGPEFLTYFQNEAQLEKSRLLSDRFSAERPKGSFSTLEIQRTEQGDSAMYLCASNTLGLAGEETQYFGPGTRLLVL.

V gene TRBV15 combines with J gene TRBJ2-2, with 8 bases lining up with TRBD2. This CDR3 is 17 amino acids long. From germline, CDR1 is LNHNV and CDR2 YYDKDF (reference sequence). V dropped 0 bases and J dropped 7; count of bases not matched to a gene: 10. CDR3 nucleotide sequence: TGTGCCACCAGCAGAGATTTTACAGCGGGAGTAATCGGGGAGCTGTTTTTT. It is translated as CATSRDFTAGVIGELFF.